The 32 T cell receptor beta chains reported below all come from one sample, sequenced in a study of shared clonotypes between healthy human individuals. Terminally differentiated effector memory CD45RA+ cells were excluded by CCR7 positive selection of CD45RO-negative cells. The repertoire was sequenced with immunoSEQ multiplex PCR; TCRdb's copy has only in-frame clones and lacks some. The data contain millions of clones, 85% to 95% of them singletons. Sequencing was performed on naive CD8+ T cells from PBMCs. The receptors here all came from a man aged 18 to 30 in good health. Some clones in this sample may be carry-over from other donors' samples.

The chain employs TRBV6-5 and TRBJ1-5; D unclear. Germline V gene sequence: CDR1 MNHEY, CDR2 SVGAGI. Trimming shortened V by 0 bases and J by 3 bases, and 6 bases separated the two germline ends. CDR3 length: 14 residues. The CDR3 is CASSYSQTNQPQHF. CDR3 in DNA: TGTGCCAGCAGTTACTCGCAGACCAATCAGCCCCAGCATTTT.

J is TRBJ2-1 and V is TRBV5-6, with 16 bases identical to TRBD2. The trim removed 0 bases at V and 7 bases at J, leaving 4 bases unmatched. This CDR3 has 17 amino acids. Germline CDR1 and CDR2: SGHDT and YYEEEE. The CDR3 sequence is CASSLAPGLAGGNEQFF. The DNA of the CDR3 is TGTGCCAGCAGCTTGGCCCCGGGACTAGCGGGAGGGAATGAGCAGTTCTTC.

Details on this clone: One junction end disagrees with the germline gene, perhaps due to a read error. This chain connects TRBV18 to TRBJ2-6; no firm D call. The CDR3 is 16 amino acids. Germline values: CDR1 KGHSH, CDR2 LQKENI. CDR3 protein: CASSPRALSGANVLTF. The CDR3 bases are TGTGCCAGCTCGCCACGGGCCCTCTCTGGGGCCAACGTCCTGACTTTC.

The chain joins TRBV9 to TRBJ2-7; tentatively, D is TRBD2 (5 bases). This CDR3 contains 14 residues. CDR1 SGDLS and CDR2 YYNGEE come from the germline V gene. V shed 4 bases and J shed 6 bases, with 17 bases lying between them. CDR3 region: CASSPRGGSGEQYF. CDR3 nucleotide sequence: TGTGCCAGCAGCCCCCGAGGAGGTTCAGGCGAGCAGTACTTC.

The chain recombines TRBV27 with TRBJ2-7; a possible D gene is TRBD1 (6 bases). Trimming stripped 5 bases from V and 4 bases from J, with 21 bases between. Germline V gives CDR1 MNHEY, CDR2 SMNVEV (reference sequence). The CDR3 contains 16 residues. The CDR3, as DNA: TGTGCCAGCAGTGGCATATGGGGGCTGCTGGGATACGAGCAGTACTTC. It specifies CASSGIWGLLGYEQYF.

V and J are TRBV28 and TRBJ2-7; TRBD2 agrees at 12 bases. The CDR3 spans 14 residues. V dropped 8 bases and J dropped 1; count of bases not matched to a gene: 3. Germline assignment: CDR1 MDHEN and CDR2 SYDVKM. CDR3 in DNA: TGTGCCAGCGGACTAGCGGGACGATCCTACGAGCAGTACTTC. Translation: CASGLAGRSYEQYF.

The CDR3 region is CASSQQGVVTMTEAFF. The CDR3 coding sequence is TGCGCCAGCAGCCAACAGGGTGTGGTGACGATGACTGAAGCTTTCTTT. V gene TRBV4-1 combines with J gene TRBJ1-1, with D perhaps TRBD1 (5 bases). V lost 2 bases, J lost 5 bases, and 18 bases lay in between. CDR1 and CDR2 from the germline V gene are MGHRA and YSYEKL. CDR3 size: 16 residues.

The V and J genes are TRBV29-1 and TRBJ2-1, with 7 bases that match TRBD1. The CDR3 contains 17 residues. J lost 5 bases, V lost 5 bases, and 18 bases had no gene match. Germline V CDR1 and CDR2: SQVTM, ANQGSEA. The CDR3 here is CSVWEQGIRDAHNEQFF. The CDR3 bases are TGCAGCGTTTGGGAACAGGGGATCCGGGACGCCCACAATGAGCAGTTCTTC.

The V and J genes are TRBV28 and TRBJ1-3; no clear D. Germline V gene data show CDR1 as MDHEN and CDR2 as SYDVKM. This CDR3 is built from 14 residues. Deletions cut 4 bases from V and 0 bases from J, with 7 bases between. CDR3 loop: CASSYSVSGNTIYF. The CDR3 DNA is TGTGCCAGCAGTTATTCGGTCTCTGGAAACACCATATATTTT. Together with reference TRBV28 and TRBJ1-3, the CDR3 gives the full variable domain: DVKVTQSSRYLVKRTGEKVFLECVQDMDHENMFWYRQDPGLGLRLIYFSYDVKMKEKGDIPEGYSVSREKKERFSLILESASTNQTSMYLCASSYSVSGNTIYFGEGSWLTVV.

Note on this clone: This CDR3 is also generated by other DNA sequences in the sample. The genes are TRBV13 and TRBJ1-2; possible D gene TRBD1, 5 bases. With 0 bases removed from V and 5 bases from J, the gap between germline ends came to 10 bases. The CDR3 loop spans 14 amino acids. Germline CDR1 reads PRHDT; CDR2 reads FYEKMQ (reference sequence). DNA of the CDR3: TGTGCCAGCAGCTTAGGCAGGGATGGGTATGGCTACACCTTC. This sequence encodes CASSLGRDGYGYTF.

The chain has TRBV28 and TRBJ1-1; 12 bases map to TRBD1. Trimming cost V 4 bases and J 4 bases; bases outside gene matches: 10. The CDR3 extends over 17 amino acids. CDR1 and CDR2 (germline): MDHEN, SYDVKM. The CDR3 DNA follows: TGTGCCAGCAGTTCCCTAGGGGGACAGGGGGCCGGCACTGAAGCTTTCTTT. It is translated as CASSSLGGQGAGTEAFF.

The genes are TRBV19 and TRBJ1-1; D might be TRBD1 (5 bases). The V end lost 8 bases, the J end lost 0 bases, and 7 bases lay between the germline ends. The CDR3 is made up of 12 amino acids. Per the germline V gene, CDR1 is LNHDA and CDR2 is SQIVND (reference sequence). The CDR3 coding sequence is TGTGCCAGTGGGGGTGTGAACACTGAAGCTTTCTTT. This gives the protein CASGGVNTEAFF.

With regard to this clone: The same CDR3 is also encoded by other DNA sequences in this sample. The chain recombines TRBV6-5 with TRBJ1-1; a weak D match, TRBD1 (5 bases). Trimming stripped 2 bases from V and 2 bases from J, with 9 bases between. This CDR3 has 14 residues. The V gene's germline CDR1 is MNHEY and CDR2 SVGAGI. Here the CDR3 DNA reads TGTGCCAGCAGTTACGGGGGACCAAACACTGAAGCTTTCTTT. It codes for CASSYGGPNTEAFF.

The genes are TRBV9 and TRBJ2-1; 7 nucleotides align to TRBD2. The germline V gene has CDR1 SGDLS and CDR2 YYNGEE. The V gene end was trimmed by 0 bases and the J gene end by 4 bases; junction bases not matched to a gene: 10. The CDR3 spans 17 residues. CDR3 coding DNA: TGTGCCAGCAGCGTAGAGGTGGGAGGGCTGGTATACAATGAGCAGTTCTTC. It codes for CASSVEVGGLVYNEQFF.

Here the CDR3 DNA reads TGTGCCAGCAGCTTAGCTAGCGGGAGGAACACAGATACGCAGTATTTT. As protein: CASSLASGRNTDTQYF. The chain employs TRBV7-9 and TRBJ2-3; TRBD2 matches at 10 bases. CDR1 and CDR2 (germline): SEHNR, FQNEAQ (reference sequence). CDR3 length: 16 residues. V lost 0 bases and J lost 2; bases outside the gene matches: 2.

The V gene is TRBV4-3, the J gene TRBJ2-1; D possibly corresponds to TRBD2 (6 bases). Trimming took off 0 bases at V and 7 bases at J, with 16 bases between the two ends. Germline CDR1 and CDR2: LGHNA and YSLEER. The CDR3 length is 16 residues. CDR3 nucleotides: TGCGCCAGCAGCCAAGATTTGCGACTAGGGTTTAATGAGCAGTTCTTC. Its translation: CASSQDLRLGFNEQFF.

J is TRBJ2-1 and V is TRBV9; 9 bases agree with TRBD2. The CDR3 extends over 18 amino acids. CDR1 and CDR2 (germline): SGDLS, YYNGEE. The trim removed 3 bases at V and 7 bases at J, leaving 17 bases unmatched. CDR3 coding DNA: TGTGCCAGCAGCGGAAGACTAGTCGGCGGGAGGGCGAAGAATGAGCAGTTCTTC. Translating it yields CASSGRLVGGRAKNEQFF.

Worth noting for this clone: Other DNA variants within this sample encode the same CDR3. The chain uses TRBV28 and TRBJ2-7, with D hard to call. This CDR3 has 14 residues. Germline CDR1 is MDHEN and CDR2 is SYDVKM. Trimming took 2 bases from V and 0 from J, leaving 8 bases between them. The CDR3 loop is CASSLQVSSYEQYF. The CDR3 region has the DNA TGTGCCAGCAGTTTACAGGTGAGCTCCTACGAGCAGTACTTC.

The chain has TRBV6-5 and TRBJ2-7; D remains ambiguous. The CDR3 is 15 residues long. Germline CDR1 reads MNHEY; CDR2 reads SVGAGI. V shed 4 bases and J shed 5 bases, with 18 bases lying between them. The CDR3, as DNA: TGTGCCAGCAGTTCCACGATAGACACCGTGGACGAGCAGTACTTC. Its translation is CASSSTIDTVDEQYF.

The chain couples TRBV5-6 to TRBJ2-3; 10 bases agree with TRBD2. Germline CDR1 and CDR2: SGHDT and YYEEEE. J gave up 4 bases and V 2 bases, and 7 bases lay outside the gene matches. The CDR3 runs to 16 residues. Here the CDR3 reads CASSLKTSGPPDTQYF. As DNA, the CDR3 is TGTGCCAGCAGCTTAAAGACTAGCGGGCCCCCAGATACGCAGTATTTT.

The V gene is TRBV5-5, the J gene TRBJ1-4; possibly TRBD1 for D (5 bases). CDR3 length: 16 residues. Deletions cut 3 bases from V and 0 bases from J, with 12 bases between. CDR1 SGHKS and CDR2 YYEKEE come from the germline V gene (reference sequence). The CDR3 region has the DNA TGTGCCAGCAGCTGGGACCAGGGACCAACTAATGAAAAACTGTTTTTT. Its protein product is CASSWDQGPTNEKLFF.

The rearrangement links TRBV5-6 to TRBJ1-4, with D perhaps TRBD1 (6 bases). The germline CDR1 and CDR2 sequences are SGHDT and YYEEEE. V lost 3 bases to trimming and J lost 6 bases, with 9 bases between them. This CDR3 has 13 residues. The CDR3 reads CASSWGPDEKLFF. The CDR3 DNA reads TGTGCCAGCAGCTGGGGGCCAGATGAAAAACTGTTTTTT.

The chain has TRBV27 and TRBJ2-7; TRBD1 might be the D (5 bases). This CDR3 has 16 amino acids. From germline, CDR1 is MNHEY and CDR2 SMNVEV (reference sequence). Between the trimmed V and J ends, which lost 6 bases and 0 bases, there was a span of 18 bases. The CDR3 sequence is CASSRTQGYASYEQYF. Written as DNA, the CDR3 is TGTGCCAGCAGCCGCACCCAGGGCTACGCCTCCTACGAGCAGTACTTC.

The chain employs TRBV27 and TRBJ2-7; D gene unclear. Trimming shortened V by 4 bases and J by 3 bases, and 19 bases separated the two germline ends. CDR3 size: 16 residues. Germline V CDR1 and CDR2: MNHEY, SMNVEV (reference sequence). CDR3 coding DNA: TGTGCCAGCAGTTCCCCCTACAGACGGGCATACTACGAGCAGTACTTC. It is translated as CASSSPYRRAYYEQYF.

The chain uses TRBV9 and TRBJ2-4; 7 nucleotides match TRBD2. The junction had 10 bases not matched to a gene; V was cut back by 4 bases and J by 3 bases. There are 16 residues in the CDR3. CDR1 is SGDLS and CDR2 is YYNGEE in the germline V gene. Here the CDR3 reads CASSPSRGRVKNIQYF. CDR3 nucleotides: TGTGCCAGCAGCCCCTCCCGGGGGAGGGTCAAAAACATTCAGTACTTC.

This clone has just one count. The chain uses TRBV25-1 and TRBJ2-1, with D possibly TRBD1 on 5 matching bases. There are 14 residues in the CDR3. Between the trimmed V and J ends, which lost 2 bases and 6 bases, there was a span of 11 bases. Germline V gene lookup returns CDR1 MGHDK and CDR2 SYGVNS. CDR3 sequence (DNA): TGTGCCAGCAGTGAAGTAATAGGGGCCAATGAGCAGTTCTTC. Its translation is CASSEVIGANEQFF.

CDR3 amino acids: CASSDTGVPQHF. In DNA, the CDR3 is TGTGCCAGCAGTGATACGGGTGTGCCCCAGCATTTT. The V gene is TRBV28, the J gene TRBJ1-5; D is undetermined. CDR3 length equals 12 residues. V was clipped by 5 bases and J by 9 bases, with 11 bases between them. CDR1 is MDHEN and CDR2 is SYDVKM in the germline V gene. Looking up the rest from reference TRBV28 and TRBJ1-5 gives the full variable domain: DVKVTQSSRYLVKRTGEKVFLECVQDMDHENMFWYRQDPGLGLRLIYFSYDVKMKEKGDIPEGYSVSREKKERFSLILESASTNQTSMYLCASSDTGVPQHFGDGTRLSIL.

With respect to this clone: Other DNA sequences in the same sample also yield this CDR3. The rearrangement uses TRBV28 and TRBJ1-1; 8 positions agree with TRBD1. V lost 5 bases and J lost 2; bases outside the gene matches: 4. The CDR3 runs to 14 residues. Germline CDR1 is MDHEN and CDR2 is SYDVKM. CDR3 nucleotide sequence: TGTGCCAGCAGTCCGACAGGGGTAAACACTGAAGCTTTCTTT. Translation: CASSPTGVNTEAFF.

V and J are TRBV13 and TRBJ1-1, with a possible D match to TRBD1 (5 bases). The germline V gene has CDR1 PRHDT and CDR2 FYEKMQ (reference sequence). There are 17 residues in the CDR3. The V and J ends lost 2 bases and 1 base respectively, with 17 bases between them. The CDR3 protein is CASSLFGLDRRNTEAFF. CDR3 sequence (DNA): TGTGCCAGCAGCTTATTCGGTCTCGACAGAAGGAACACTGAAGCTTTCTTT.

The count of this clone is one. The CDR3 loop reads CASSSSGTFTEAFF. The CDR3 DNA reads TGTGCCAGCAGCTCGTCAGGGACTTTCACTGAAGCTTTCTTT. V gene TRBV7-3 combines with J gene TRBJ1-1, with a tentative D call TRBD1 (5 bases). The CDR3 contains 14 residues. From germline, CDR1 is SGHTA and CDR2 FQGTGA. Trimming shortened V by 4 bases and J by 4 bases, and 13 bases separated the two germline ends.

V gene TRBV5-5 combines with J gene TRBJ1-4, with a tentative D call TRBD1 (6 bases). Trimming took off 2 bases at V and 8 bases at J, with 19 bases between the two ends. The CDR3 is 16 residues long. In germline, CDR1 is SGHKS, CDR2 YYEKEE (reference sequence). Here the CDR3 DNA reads TGTGCCAGCAGCTTTGGATTACGGGACATTGGCGAAAAACTGTTTTTT. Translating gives CASSFGLRDIGEKLFF. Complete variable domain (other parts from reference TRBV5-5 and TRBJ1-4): DAGVTQSPTHLIKTRGQQVTLRCSPISGHKSVSWYQQVLGQGPQFIFQYYEKEERGRGNFPDRFSARQFPNYSSELNVNALLLGDSALYLCASSFGLRDIGEKLFFGSGTQLSVL.

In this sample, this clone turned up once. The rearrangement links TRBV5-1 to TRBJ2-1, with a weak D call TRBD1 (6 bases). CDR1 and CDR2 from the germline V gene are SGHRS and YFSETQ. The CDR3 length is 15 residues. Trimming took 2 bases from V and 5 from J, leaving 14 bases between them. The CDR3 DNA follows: TGCGCCAGCAGCTTTAAGCAGGGGCGGGACAATGAGCAGTTCTTC. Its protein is CASSFKQGRDNEQFF.